The rows below give T cell receptor beta chains drawn from one sample of a study of blood T cell repertoires in COVID-19. Some clones are missing from TCRdb's copy, which holds only in-frame ones; the method was immunoSEQ multiplex PCR. The sample lists about 200,000 clones; roughly nine tenths were seen once. Sample: PBMCs or T cells enriched from blood (not recorded which). Receptor source: a woman between 18 and 30 years old who had recovered from COVID-19. Both conserved end residues are part of each CDR3.

v_call,cdr3_aa
TRBV5-4,CASSFHYNEQFF
TRBV3-1/TRBV3-2,CASSQLAGGPDTQYF
TRBV9,CASSDRGDYGYTF
TRBV12-2,CASRLDTWGGPQPQHF
TRBV12-1,CASSPDRLNSGNTIYF
TRBV10-3,CAISESPVQPQHF
TRBV5-6,CASSLGQGGGYTF
TRBV28,CASGEDTPYQETQYF
TRBV7-9,CASRGTSGDSYNEQFF
TRBV5-1,CASSLAGVSGNTIYF
TRBV15,CATSRDFGQGSNYGYTF
TRBV20-1,CSVLREEQYF
TRBV5-5,CASSLEPGQRQPQHF
TRBV18,CASSPLSSYEQYF
TRBV13,CASSLNMGSSGNTIYF
TRBV24-1,CATSNGGQGYNEQFF
TRBV6-6,CASSSGSANYGYTF
TRBV5-1,CASSYGQGNTEAFF
TRBV7-9,CASSLGGISSGNTIYF
TRBV19,CASTLGLAESGELFF
TRBV11-2,CASSSLSGAYEQYF
TRBV24-1,CATSAGAYTEAFF
TRBV18,CASSPDSIVAFF
TRBV18,CASSPRGRVGTEAFF
TRBV6-6,CASQGSGELFF
TRBV5-1,CASSGGDRGLANEKLFF
TRBV7-2,CASSLNRVQAFF
TRBV5-1,CASSADRVRLPRSGYTF
TRBV7-8,CASSPGQIFMNTEAFF
TRBV6-5,CASSYTWDRVSSEQFF
TRBV28,CASSPGQFLLAFF
TRBV10-2,CASSEPDTNTGELFF
TRBV7-9,CASSWDRDTEAFF
TRBV14,CASSAREGFFYAGANVLTF
TRBV7-2,CASSLSGTPYNEQFF
TRBV29-1,CSVFPGAGGTEAFF
TRBV4-1,CASSQGVGLERGPEQYF
TRBV12-2,CASRLSGSFNTEAFF
TRBV25-1,CASSERNRNTEAFF
TRBV9,CASSSSDTGELFF
TRBV14,CASSHYGRGVNTEAFF
TRBV30,CAWTLRRGSYGYTF
TRBV4-1,CASSQEGQGNSPLHF
TRBV30,CAWSVTTALWTGPVANEKLFF